This TCR beta chain was obtained from a study of T cells after yellow fever vaccination. This clonotype was found a few times. The antigen is not known. By 5'RACE template switching, TCR cDNA was produced, with a universal primer site and UMIs added in the process. TCRdb redid the calling of the 5' RACE reads with MiXCR, one entry per CDR3 protein. In the table there are a few hundred thousand distinct CDR3 sequences, 8% to 9.5% of which are singletons. Study-level results: Relatively few clonotypes were ones that appeared in both CD4 and CD8 compartments. Reappearance after the booster was observed for most primary-vaccination clones (roughly 96% CD4, approximately 90% CD8). Although the secondary response was weaker, it peaked faster, at day 5 versus 15.

The CDR3 has 16 amino acids. V was cut by 7 bases and J by 0 bases, with 13 bases left in between. The germline V gene has CDR1 MNHEY and CDR2 SVGEGT. V and J are TRBV6-2 or TRBV6-3 and TRBJ1-6, with D possibly TRBD1 on 6 matching bases. The sample was PBMCs, taken around 45 days after the first yellow fever vaccination. The receptor comes from a man between 18 and 35 years old who received the YFV17D yellow fever vaccine. The CDR3, as DNA: TGTGCCAGCAAGGACAGCTACCGCTCCTATAATTCACCCCTCCACTTT. Amino acid sequence: CASKDSYRSYNSPLHF.